This TCR beta chain was retrieved from a study of identical twins. Study outcomes and limitations: Model-predicted out-of-frame TCR alpha sharing fell below observed values in monozygotic twins. The study reached conclusions through statistical analysis that was cross-sectional, not following the same donors. Sequences that were out-of-frame, alpha and twin-shared displayed an excess of low generation probability. A lower insertion count was a feature of abundant cord blood beta clonotypes, with no such feature in memory repertoires.

TCRdb passed the 5' RACE reads through MiXCR, listing each CDR3 protein once. The table includes 200,000 to 300,000 distinct CDR3 sequences, roughly 13% detected once. This clonotype was recorded many times. The antigen is not known. Another study also made use of these data, one on yellow fever vaccine responses in identical twins.

The sequencing sample was made of memory (CD45RO+) T cells sorted from blood. The source of this sequence is a woman in her late teens or twenties in good health.

The CDR3 DNA reads TGTGCCAGCAGTGAAATTGGTACAGGGGGGGGCGAGCAGTACTTC. Its translation: CASSEIGTGGGEQYF. V gene TRBV2 combines with J gene TRBJ2-7; D might be TRBD1 (8 bases). The CDR3 covers 15 residues. Trimming removed 2 bases at V and 6 bases at J, with 17 bases between. CDR1 and CDR2 from the germline V gene are SNHLY and FYNNEI.